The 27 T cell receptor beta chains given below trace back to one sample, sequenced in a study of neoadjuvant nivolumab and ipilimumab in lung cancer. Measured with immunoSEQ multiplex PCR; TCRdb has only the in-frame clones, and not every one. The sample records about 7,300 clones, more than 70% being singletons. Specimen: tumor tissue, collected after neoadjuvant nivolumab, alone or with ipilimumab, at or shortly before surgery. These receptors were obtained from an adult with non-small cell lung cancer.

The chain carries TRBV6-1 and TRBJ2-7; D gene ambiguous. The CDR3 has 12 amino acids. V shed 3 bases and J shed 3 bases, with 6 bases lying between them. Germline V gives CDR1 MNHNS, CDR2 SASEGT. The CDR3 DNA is TGTGCCAGCAGTGAGTCAGGCTACGAGCAGTACTTC. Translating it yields CASSESGYEQYF.

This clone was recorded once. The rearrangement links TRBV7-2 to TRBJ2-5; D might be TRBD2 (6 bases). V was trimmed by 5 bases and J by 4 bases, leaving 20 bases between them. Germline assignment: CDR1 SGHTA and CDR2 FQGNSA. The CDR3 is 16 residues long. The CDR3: CASSQGGTLRRETQYF. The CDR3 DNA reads TGTGCCAGCAGCCAAGGCGGGACCCTAAGGCGAGAGACCCAGTACTTC.

The CDR3 DNA sequence: TGTGCCAGCAGCACCAGGACAGGGGGCGTCAACACCGGGGAGCTGTTTTTT. This translates into CASSTRTGGVNTGELFF. This chain links TRBV7-9 with TRBJ2-2; TRBD1 aligns across 11 bases. The V segment lost 5 bases and the J segment 2 bases; nucleotides outside the gene matches: 7. This CDR3 is 17 amino acids long. Germline V CDR1 and CDR2: SEHNR, FQNEAQ (reference sequence). Drawing the rest from reference TRBV7-9 and TRBJ2-2, the complete variable domain is DTGVSQNPRHKITKRGQNVTFRCDPISEHNRLYWYRQTLGQGPEFLTYFQNEAQLEKSRLLSDRFSAERPKGSFSTLEIQRTEQGDSAMYLCASSTRTGGVNTGELFFGEGSRLTVL.

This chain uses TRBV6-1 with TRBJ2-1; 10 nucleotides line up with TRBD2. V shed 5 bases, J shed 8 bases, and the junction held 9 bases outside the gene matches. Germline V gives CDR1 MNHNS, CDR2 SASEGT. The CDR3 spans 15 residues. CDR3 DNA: TGTGCCAGCAGTTCGAAGCGGGGGGGCTGGGATGAGCAGTTCTTC. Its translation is CASSSKRGGWDEQFF.

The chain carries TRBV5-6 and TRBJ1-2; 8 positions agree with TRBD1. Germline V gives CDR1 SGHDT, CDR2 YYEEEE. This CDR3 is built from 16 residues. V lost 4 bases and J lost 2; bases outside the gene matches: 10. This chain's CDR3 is CASSGIRGPGNYGYTF. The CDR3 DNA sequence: TGTGCCAGCAGCGGAATCAGGGGGCCGGGGAACTATGGCTACACCTTC.

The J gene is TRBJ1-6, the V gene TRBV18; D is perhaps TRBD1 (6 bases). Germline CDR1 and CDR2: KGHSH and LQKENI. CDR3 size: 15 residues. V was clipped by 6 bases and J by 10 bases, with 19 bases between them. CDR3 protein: CASSERQVSDSPLHF. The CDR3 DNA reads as TGTGCCAGCTCCGAGCGACAGGTTTCAGACTCACCCCTCCACTTT. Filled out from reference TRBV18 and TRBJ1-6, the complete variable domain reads NAGVMQNPRHLVRRRGQEARLRCSPMKGHSHVYWYRQLPEEGLKFMVYLQKENIIDESGMPKERFSAEFPKEGPSILRIQQVVRGDSAAYFCASSERQVSDSPLHFGNGTRLTVT.

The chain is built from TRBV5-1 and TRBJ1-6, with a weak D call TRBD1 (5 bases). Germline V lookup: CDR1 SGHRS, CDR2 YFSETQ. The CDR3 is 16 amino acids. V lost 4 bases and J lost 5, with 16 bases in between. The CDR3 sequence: CASSPTGHLNNSPLHF. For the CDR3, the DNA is TGCGCCAGCAGCCCCACCGGACACCTCAATAATTCACCCCTCCACTTT.

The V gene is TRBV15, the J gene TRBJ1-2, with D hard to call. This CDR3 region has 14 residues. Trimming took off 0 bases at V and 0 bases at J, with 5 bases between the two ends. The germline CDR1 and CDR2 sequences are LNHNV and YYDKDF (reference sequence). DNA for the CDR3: TGTGCCACCAGCAGAGATCAAGCTAACTATGGCTACACCTTC. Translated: CATSRDQANYGYTF.

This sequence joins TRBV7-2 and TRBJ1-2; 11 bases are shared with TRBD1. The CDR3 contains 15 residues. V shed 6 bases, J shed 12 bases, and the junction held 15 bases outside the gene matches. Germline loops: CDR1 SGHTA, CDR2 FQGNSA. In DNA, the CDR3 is TGTGCCAGCAGTGAAACCGGGACAGGGGGGATTGGACACACCTTC. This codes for CASSETGTGGIGHTF.

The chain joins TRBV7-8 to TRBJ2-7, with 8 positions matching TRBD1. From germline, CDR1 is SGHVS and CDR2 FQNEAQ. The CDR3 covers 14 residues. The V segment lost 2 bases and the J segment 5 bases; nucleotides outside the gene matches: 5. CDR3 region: CASSLPGQVHEQYF. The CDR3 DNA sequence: TGTGCCAGCAGCTTACCGGGACAGGTCCACGAGCAGTACTTC.

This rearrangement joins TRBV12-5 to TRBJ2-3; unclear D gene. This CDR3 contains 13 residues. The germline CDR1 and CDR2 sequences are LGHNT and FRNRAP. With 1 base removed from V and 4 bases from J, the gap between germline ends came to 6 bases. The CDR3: CASGLGSPDTQYF. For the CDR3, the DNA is TGTGCTAGTGGTTTGGGGAGCCCAGATACGCAGTATTTT.

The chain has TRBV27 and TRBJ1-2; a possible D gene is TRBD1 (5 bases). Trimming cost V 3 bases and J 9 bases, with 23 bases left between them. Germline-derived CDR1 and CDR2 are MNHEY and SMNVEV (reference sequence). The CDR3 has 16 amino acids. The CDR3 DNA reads TGTGCCAGCAGTTTGCACGCTCAGGGTAGTATAAGGAGCTACACCTTC. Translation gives CASSLHAQGSIRSYTF.

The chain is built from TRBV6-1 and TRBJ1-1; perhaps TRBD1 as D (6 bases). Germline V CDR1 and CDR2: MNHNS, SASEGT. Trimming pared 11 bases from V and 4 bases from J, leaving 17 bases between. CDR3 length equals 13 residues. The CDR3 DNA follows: TGTGCCGGCCGCGGGACAACGGGCACTGAAGCTTTCTTT. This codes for CAGRGTTGTEAFF.

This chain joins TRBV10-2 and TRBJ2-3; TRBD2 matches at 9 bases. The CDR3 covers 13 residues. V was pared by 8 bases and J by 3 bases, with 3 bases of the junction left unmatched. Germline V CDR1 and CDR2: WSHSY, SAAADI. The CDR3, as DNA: TGCGCCAGCCACCTAGCGGGGACAGATACGCAGTATTTT. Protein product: CASHLAGTDTQYF.

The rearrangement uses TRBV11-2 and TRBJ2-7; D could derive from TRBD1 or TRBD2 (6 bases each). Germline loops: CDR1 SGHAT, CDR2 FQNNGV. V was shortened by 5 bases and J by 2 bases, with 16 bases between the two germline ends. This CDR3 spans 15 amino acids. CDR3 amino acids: CASSPEGGPTYEQYF. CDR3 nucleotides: TGTGCCAGCAGCCCAGAAGGGGGGCCAACCTACGAGCAGTACTTC. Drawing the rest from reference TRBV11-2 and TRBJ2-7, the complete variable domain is EAGVAQSPRYKIIEKRQSVAFWCNPISGHATLYWYQQILGQGPKLLIQFQNNGVVDDSQLPKDRFSAERLKGVDSTLKIQPAKLEDSAVYLCASSPEGGPTYEQYFGPGTRLTVT.

The CDR3 sequence: CASSLNPRGPGPEETQYF. As DNA, the CDR3 is TGTGCCAGCAGCTTGAATCCCCGGGGGCCGGGCCCCGAAGAGACCCAGTACTTC. The chain links TRBV5-6 to TRBJ2-5; D might be TRBD1 or TRBD2, each matching 6 bases. Trimming pared 1 base from V and 3 bases from J, leaving 22 bases between. Germline V lookup: CDR1 SGHDT, CDR2 YYEEEE. The CDR3 loop spans 18 amino acids. The full variable domain, in which reference TRBV5-6 and TRBJ2-5 provide the parts outside the CDR3, is DAGVTQSPTHLIKTRGQQVTLRCSPKSGHDTVSWYQQALGQGPQFIFQYYEEEERQRGNFPDRFSGHQFPNYSSELNVNALLLGDSALYLCASSLNPRGPGPEETQYFGPGTRLLVL.

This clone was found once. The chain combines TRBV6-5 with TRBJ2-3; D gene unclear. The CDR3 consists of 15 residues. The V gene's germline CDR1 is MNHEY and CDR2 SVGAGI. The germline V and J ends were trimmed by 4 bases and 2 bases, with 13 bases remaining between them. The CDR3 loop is CASSSATLNTDTQYF. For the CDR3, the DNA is TGTGCCAGCAGTTCTGCGACCCTTAACACAGATACGCAGTATTTT.

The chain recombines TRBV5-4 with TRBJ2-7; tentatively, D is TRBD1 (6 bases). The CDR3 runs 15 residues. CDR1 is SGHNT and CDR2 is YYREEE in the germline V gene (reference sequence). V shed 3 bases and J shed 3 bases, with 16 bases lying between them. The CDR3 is CASSSDLGAGYEQYF. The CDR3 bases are TGTGCCAGCAGCTCCGATTTGGGGGCGGGCTACGAGCAGTACTTC. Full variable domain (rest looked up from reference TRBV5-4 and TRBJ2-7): ETGVTQSPTHLIKTRGQQVTLRCSSQSGHNTVSWYQQALGQGPQFIFQYYREEENGRGNFPPRFSGLQFPNYSSELNVNALELDDSALYLCASSSDLGAGYEQYFGPGTRLTVT.

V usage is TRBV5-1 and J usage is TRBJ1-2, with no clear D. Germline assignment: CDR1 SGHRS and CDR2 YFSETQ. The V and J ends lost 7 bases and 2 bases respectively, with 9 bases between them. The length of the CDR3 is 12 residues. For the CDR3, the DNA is TGCGCCAGCCGGCAGGACAACTATGGCTACACCTTC. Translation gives CASRQDNYGYTF. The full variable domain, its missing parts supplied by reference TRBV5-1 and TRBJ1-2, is KAGVTQTPRYLIKTRGQQVTLSCSPISGHRSVSWYQQTPGQGLQFLFEYFSETQRNKGNFPGRFSGRQFSNSRSEMNVSTLELGDSALYLCASRQDNYGYTFGSGTRLTVV.

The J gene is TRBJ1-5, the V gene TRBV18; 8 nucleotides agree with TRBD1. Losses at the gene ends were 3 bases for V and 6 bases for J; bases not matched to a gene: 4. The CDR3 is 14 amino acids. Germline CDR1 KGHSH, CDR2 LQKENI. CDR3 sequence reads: CASSPRQGRQPQHF. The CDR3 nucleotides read TGTGCCAGCTCACCGCGACAGGGGCGTCAGCCCCAGCATTTT.

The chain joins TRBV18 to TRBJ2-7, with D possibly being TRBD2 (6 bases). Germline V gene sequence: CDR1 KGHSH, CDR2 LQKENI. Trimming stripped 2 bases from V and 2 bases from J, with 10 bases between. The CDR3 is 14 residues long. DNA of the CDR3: TGTGCCAGCTCACCAACTAGGGAGGCCTACGAGCAGTACTTC. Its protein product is CASSPTREAYEQYF.

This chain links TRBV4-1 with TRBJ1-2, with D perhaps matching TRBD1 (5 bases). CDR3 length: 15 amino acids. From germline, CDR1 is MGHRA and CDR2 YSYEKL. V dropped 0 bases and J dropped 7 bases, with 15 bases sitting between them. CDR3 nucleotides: TGCGCCAGCAGCCAAGATCAGGGATTGAGTAGTGGCTACACCTTC. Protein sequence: CASSQDQGLSSGYTF.

In nucleotides, the CDR3 is TGTGCCAGCAGCTTCCCTAGCGGGGGGCGGAATGAGCAGTTCTTC. Translated: CASSFPSGGRNEQFF. The J gene is TRBJ2-1, the V gene TRBV5-4; 11 bases are a match to TRBD2. The J segment lost 7 bases and the V segment lost 2 bases, leaving 5 bases of the junction unmatched. Looked up from germline, CDR1 is SGHNT and CDR2 is YYREEE (reference sequence). The CDR3 contains 15 residues.

The CDR3 sequence: CASSVGSGGYFGEQFF. The CDR3 DNA reads as TGTGCCAGCAGCGTAGGGTCGGGGGGGTACTTTGGTGAGCAGTTCTTC. The V gene is TRBV9, the J gene TRBJ2-1; 8 bases are a match to TRBD2. With V trimmed by 0 bases and J by 9 bases, 11 bases remained unmatched. CDR1 is SGDLS, CDR2 YYNGEE, per germline. The CDR3 totals 16 residues.

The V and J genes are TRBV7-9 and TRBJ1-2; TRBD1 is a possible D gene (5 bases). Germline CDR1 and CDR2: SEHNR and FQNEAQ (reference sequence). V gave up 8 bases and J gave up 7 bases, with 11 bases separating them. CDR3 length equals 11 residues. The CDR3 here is CASWDGRGYTF. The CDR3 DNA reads TGTGCCAGCTGGGACGGTCGTGGCTACACCTTC.

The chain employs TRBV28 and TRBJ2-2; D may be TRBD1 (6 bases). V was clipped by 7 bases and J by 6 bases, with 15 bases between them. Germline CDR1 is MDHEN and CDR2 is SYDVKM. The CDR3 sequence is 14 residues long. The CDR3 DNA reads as TGTGCCAGCACTACCGGATCAGGGGCCGGGGAGCTGTTTTTT. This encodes CASTTGSGAGELFF.

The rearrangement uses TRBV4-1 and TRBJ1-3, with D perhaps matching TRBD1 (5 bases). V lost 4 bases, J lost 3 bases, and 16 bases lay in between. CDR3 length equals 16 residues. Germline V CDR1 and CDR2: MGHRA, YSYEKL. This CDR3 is CASSLHPGVFGNTIYF. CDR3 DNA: TGCGCCAGCAGCCTCCACCCGGGGGTCTTTGGAAACACCATATATTTT.